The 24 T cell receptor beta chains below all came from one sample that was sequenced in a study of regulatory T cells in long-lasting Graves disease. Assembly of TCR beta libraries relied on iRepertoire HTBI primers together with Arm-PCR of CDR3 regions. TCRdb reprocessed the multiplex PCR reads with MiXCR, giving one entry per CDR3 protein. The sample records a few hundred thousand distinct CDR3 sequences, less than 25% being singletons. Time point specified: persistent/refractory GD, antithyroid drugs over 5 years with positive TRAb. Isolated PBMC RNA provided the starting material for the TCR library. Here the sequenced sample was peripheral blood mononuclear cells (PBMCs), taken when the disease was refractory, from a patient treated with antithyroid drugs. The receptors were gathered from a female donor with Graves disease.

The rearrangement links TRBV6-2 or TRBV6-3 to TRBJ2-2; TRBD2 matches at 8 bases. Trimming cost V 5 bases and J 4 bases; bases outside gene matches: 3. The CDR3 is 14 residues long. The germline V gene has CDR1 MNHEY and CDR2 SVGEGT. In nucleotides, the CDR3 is TGTGCCAGCAGTGCGCGGGAGGCCACCGGGGAGCTGTTTTTT. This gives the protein CASSAREATGELFF.

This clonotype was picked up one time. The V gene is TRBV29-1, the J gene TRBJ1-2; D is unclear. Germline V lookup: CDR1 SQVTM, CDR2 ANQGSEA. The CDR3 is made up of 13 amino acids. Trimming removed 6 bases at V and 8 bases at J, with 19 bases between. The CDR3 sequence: CSVLLEHLGGYTF. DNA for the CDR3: TGCAGCGTGCTGTTGGAACACCTCGGGGGCTACACCTTC.

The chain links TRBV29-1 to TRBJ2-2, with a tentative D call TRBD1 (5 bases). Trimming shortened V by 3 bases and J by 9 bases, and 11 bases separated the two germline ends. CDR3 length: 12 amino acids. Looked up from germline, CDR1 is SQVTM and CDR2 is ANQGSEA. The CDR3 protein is CSVETVERELFF. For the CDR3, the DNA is TGCAGCGTTGAGACAGTTGAGCGGGAGCTGTTTTTT.

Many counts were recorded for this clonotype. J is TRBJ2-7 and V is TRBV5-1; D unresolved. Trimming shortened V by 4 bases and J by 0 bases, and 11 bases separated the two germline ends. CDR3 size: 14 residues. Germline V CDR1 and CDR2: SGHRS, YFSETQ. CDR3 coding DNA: TGCGCCAGCAGCCCACTTAGGAGCTCCTACGAGCAGTACTTC. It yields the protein CASSPLRSSYEQYF.

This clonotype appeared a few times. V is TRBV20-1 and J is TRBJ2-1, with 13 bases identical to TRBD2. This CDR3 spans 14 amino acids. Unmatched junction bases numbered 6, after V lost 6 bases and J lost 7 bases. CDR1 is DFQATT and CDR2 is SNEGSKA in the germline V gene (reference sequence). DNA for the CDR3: TGCAGTGCCAAACTAGCGGGAGGGAGTAATGAGCAGTTCTTC. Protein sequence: CSAKLAGGSNEQFF.

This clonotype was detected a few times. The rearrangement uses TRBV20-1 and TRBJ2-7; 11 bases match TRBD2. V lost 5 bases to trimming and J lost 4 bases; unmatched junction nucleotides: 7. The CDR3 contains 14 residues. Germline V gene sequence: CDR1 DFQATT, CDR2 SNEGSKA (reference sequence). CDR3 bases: TGCAGTGCTTCCTCCACTAGCGGGAGTTACGAGCAGTACTTC. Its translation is CSASSTSGSYEQYF.

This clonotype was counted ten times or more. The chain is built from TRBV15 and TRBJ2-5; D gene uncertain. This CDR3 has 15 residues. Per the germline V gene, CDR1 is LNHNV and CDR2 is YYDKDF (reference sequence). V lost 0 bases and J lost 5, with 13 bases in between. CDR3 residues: CATSRDPGPRETQYF. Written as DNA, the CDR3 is TGTGCCACCAGCAGAGATCCAGGACCCAGGGAGACCCAGTACTTC. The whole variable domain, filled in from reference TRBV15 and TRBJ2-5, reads DAMVIQNPRYQVTQFGKPVTLSCSQTLNHNVMYWYQQKSSQAPKLLFHYYDKDFNNEADTPDNFQSRRPNTSFCFLDIRSPGLGDTAMYLCATSRDPGPRETQYFGPGTRLLVL.

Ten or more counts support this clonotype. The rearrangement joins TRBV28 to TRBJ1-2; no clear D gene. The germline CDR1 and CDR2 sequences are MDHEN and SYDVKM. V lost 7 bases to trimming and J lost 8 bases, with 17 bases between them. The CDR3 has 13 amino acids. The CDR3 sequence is CASTTDRYGGYTF. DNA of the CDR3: TGTGCCAGCACCACGGACCGCTACGGAGGCTACACCTTC.

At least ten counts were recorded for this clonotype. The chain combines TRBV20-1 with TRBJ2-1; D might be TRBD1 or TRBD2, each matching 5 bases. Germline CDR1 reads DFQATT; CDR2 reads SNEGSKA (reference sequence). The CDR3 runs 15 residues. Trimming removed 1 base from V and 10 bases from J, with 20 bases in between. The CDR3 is CSARGRGQVGREQFF. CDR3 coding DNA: TGCAGTGCTAGAGGAAGAGGCCAGGTGGGACGCGAGCAGTTCTTC.

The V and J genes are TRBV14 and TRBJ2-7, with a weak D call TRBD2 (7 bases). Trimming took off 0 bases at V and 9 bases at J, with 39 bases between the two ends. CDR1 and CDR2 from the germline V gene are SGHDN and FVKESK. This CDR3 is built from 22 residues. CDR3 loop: CASSQDSKFVSGARPGLRGQYF. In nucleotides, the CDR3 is TGTGCCAGCAGCCAAGATTCCAAATTTGTATCAGGGGCCCGGCCGGGACTACGAGGGCAGTACTTC.

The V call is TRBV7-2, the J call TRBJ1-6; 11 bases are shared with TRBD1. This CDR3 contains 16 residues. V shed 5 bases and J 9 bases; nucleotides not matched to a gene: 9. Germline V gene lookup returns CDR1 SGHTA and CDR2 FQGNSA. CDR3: CASSITGTGGVSPLHF. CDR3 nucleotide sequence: TGTGCCAGCAGCATAACCGGGACAGGGGGTGTTTCACCCCTCCACTTT.

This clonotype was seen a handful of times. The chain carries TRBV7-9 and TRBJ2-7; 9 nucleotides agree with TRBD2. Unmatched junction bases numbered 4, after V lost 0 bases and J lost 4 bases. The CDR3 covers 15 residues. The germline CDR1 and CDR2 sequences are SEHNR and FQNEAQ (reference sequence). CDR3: CASSLASGSKYEQYF. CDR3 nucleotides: TGTGCCAGCAGCTTAGCTAGCGGGAGTAAGTACGAGCAGTACTTC.

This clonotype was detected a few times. CDR3 residues: CATSRWTGNTGELFF. CDR3 DNA: TGTGCCACCAGCAGATGGACAGGGAACACCGGGGAGCTGTTTTTT. The rearrangement uses TRBV15 and TRBJ2-2; 7 bases are a match to TRBD1. V shed 2 bases and J 1 base; nucleotides not matched to a gene: 1. CDR1 LNHNV and CDR2 YYDKDF come from the germline V gene (reference sequence). This CDR3 region has 15 residues.

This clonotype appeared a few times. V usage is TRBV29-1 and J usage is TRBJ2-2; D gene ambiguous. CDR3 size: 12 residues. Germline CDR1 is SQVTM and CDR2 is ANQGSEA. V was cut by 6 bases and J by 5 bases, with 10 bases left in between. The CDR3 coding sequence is TGCAGCGTCGGGCCGGTGACCGGGGAGCTGTTTTTT. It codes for CSVGPVTGELFF.

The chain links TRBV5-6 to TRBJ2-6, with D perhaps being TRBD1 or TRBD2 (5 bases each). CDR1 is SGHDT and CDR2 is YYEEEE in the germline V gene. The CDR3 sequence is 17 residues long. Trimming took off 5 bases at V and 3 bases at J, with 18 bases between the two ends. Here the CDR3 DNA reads TGTGCCAGCAGGAAAGCAGGGAGTTTGAGTGGGGCCAACGTCCTGACTTTC. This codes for CASRKAGSLSGANVLTF.

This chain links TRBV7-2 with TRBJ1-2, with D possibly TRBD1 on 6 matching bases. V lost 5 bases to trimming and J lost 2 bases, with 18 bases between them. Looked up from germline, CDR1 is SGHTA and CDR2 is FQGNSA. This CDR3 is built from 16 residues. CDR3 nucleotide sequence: TGTGCCAGCAGCCCGTATCCGACAGGTCAGAACTATGGCTACACCTTC. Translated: CASSPYPTGQNYGYTF.

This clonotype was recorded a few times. The CDR3 region is CASSRQGFQPQHF. Here the CDR3 DNA reads TGTGCCAGCAGTAGACAGGGTTTTCAGCCCCAGCATTTT. The V gene is TRBV6-1, the J gene TRBJ1-5, with TRBD1 matching over 7 bases. V trimming: 5 bases; J trimming: 6 bases; junction bases outside the gene matches: 4. The germline gives CDR1 MNHNS, CDR2 SASEGT. This CDR3 spans 13 amino acids.

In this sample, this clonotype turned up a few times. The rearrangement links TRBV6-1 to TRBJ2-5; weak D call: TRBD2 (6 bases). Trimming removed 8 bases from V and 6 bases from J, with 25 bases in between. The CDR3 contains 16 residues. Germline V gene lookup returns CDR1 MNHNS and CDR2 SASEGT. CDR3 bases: TGTGCCAGCGGAGATTTCGGTAGCGGCGTGATACAGACCCAGTACTTC. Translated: CASGDFGSGVIQTQYF.

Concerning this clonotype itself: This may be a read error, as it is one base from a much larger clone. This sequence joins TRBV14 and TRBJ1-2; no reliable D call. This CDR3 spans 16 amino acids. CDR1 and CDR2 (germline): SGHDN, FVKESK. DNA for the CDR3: TGTGTCAGCAGCCAAGCTAGGACGGCCCGTACCTATGGCTACACCTTC. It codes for CVSSQARTARTYGYTF. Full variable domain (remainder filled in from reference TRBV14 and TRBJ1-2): EAGVTQFPSHSVIEKGQTVTLRCDPISGHDNLYWYRRVMGKEIKFLLHFVKESKQDESGMPNNRFLAERTGGTYSTLKVQPAELEDSGVYFCVSSQARTARTYGYTFGSGTRLTVV.

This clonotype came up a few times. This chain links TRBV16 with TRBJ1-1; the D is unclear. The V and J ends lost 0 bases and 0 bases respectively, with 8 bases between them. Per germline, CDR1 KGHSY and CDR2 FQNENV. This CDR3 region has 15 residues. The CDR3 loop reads CASSQSGQMNTEAFF. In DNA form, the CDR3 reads TGTGCCAGCAGCCAATCCGGGCAGATGAACACTGAAGCTTTCTTT.

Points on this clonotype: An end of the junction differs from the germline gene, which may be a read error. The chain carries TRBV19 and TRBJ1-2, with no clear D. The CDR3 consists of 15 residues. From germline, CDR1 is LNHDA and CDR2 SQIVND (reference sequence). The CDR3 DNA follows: TGTGCCAGTAGTATAGATTTTCAGGCTAACCATGGCTACACCTTC. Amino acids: CASSIDFQANHGYTF.

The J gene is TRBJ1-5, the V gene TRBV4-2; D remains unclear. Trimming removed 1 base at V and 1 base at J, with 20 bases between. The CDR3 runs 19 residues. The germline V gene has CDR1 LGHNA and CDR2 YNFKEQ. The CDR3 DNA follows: TGTGCCAGCAGCCAAGCCTACTTATCTCAGTCGGACAGCAATCAGCCCCAGCATTTT. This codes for CASSQAYLSQSDSNQPQHF.

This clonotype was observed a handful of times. The CDR3 region has the DNA TGTGCCAGCAGTTATTACAGGGGAACCAATGGCTACACCTTC. It yields the protein CASSYYRGTNGYTF. The V gene is TRBV12-3 or TRBV12-4, the J gene TRBJ1-2, with 7 bases fitting TRBD1. The CDR3 totals 14 residues. J gave up 6 bases and V 4 bases, and 8 bases lay outside the gene matches.

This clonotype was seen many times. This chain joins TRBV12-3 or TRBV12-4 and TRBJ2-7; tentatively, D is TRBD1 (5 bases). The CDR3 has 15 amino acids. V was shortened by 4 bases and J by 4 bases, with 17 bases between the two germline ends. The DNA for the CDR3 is TGTGCCAGCAGTTCGCCGCAGGGCAGTGGGTACGAGCAGTACTTC. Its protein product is CASSSPQGSGYEQYF.